This T cell receptor beta chain was retrieved from a study of shared clonotypes between healthy human individuals. Study results and limitations: A small donor pool kept down the genetic and exposure-history diversity that was represented. Larger estimated richness was generally recorded for naive subsets relative to memory subsets.

At the deep level, the assay was run. Original data processing: Junction-only immunoSEQ sequences carried no quality scores, so filtering differed. The assay was immunoSEQ multiplex PCR, and TCRdb's table has in-frame clones only and misses some. The V and J calls and clone size were taken over from that table, and D and trimming were inferred from the DNA. Altogether some 680,000 clones are present, about three quarters being singletons, with the ten largest covering 1.5% to 2%. The ends lost 2 bases at V and 3 bases at J; junction bases unmatched: 3. This CDR3 comprises 15 residues. CDR1 is MGHRA, CDR2 YSYEKL, per germline. On this clone itself: Its specificity is not known.

The sequencing sample was made of memory CD4+ T cells sorted from blood. Subset indicated: CD45RA-negative fraction. The J gene is TRBJ2-3, the V gene TRBV4-1; 9 bases are a match to TRBD2. This TCR was recovered from a woman aged 30 to 39 in good health. The CDR3 region is CASSQRLAETDTQYF. The CDR3 DNA is TGCGCCAGCAGCCAAAGACTAGCGGAGACAGATACGCAGTATTTT.